Shown below are 9 T cell receptor beta chains from a single sample sequenced in a study of blood T cell repertoires in COVID-19. Some clones are missing from TCRdb's copy, which holds only in-frame ones; the method was immunoSEQ multiplex PCR. Here the sample spans 120,000 or so clones, around 74% being singletons. The sequencing sample was made of peripheral blood. The receptor set was obtained from a man between 60 and 70 years old with acute or convalescent COVID-19.

This clone was seen a handful of times. The chain has TRBV5-1 and TRBJ2-3; TRBD1 is a possible D gene (5 bases). CDR3 length equals 14 residues. CDR1 SGHRS and CDR2 YFSETQ come from the germline V gene. Trimming removed 4 bases from V and 1 base from J, with 10 bases in between. The CDR3 sequence: CASSRQGGTDTQYF. In DNA form, the CDR3 reads TGCGCCAGCAGCAGGCAGGGTGGCACAGATACGCAGTATTTT.

The V call is TRBV7-2, the J call TRBJ2-2; no clear D gene. This CDR3 region has 16 residues. V was shortened by 1 base and J by 3 bases, with 12 bases between the two germline ends. From germline, CDR1 is SGHTA and CDR2 FQGNSA. The CDR3 region is CASSLGPSMHTGELFF. CDR3 bases: TGTGCCAGCAGCTTAGGGCCTAGTATGCACACCGGGGAGCTGTTTTTT.

This clone was picked up one time. V is TRBV4-1 and J is TRBJ1-1; 8 bases are a match to TRBD1. With V trimmed by 0 bases and J by 6 bases, 6 bases remained unmatched. Looked up from germline, CDR1 is MGHRA and CDR2 is YSYEKL. The CDR3 extends over 15 amino acids. Here the CDR3 reads CASSQDSTGGAEAFF. The CDR3 DNA sequence: TGCGCCAGCAGCCAAGATTCTACAGGGGGTGCTGAAGCTTTCTTT.

J is TRBJ2-1 and V is TRBV6-5; D is unclear. The V end lost 7 bases, the J end lost 7 bases, and 14 bases lay between the germline ends. This CDR3 contains 13 residues. Germline V gives CDR1 MNHEY, CDR2 SVGAGI. The CDR3 DNA is TGTGCCAGCACCGCCGTTGAACGGAATGAGCAGTTCTTC. It is translated as CASTAVERNEQFF.

The rearrangement links TRBV7-9 to TRBJ2-1; D might be TRBD2 (7 bases). There are 15 residues in the CDR3. The germline V gene encodes CDR1 SEHNR and CDR2 FQNEAQ (reference sequence). V shed 1 base and J shed 4 bases, with 11 bases lying between them. The CDR3 spells CASSLGGGVYNEQFF. The CDR3 region has the DNA TGTGCCAGCAGCTTAGGAGGGGGGGTTTACAATGAGCAGTTCTTC.

The genes are TRBV18 and TRBJ1-2; D gene unclear. V lost 6 bases, J lost 2 bases, and 16 bases lay in between. CDR3 length: 15 residues. Per the germline V gene, CDR1 is KGHSH and CDR2 is LQKENI. The CDR3 region has the DNA TGTGCCAGCTCGCTCAATAAGGAAGCGAACTATGGCTACACCTTC. This encodes CASSLNKEANYGYTF.

This chain joins TRBV10-3 and TRBJ1-2, with 7 bases fitting TRBD1. V lost 8 bases to trimming and J lost 7 bases; unmatched junction nucleotides: 7. The germline CDR1 and CDR2 sequences are ENHRY and SYGVKD. The CDR3 extends over 12 amino acids. Here the CDR3 reads CAIRRGRRGYTF. CDR3 sequence (DNA): TGTGCCATCCGGAGGGGGCGACGTGGCTACACCTTC.

The chain couples TRBV18 to TRBJ1-1; weak D call: TRBD1 (5 bases). The CDR3 contains 13 residues. V lost 6 bases and J lost 1, with 9 bases in between. The germline V gene has CDR1 KGHSH and CDR2 LQKENI. The CDR3 loop reads CASSIQGNTEAFF. The CDR3 bases are TGTGCCAGCTCCATCCAGGGGAACACTGAAGCTTTCTTT.

The rearrangement joins TRBV10-1 to TRBJ1-1, with D perhaps TRBD1 (5 bases). Germline CDR1 and CDR2: WNHNN and SYGVQD (reference sequence). The CDR3 is made up of 13 amino acids. Deletions cut 3 bases from V and 6 bases from J, with 11 bases between. The chain's CDR3 is CASSDQGHSEAFF. DNA of the CDR3: TGCGCCAGCAGTGACCAGGGCCATTCTGAAGCTTTCTTT.